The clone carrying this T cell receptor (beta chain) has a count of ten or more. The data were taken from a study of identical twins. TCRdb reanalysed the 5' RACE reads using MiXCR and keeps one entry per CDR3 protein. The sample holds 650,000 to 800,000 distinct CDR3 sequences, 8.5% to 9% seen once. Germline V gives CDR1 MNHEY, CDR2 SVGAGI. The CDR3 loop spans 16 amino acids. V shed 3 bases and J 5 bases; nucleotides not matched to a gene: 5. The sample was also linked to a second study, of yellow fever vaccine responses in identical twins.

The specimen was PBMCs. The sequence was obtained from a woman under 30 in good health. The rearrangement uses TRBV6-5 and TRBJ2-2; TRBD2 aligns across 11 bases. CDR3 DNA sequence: TGTGCCAGCAGTTATCGGGGACTAGCGGATACCGGGGAGCTGTTTTTT. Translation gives CASSYRGLADTGELFF.